This is a list of T cell receptor beta chains from one sample in a study of technical replicates of blood from several donors. TCRdb's table, derived via immunoSEQ multiplex PCR, lists solely in-frame clones and lacks some. The repertoire holds about 81,000 clones, about 81% seen once, with around 4% in the top ten. Input material: PBMCs. The source of these receptors is a human donor in good health. Some clones in this sample may be carry-over from other donors' samples. Each CDR3 is given with its conserved first and last residue. Clone size is given for some rows only: seen once, a few or many times, or a class if the clone is expanded.

CDR3 | J | V | size
CASSLGPGRTYEQYF | TRBJ2-7 | TRBV5-8 | .
CAWIGGANTEAFF | TRBJ1-1 | TRBV30 | .
CASNLPGGPYEQYF | TRBJ2-7 | TRBV5-6 | .
CASSMGQLFTEAFF | TRBJ1-1 | TRBV5-1 | .
CASSQDATGTNLYNEQFF | TRBJ2-1 | TRBV28 | .
CASSVTSGSYYEQYF | TRBJ2-7 | TRBV6-1 | once
CASSLLPGLAGGLNEQFF | TRBJ2-1 | TRBV5-1 | .
CASRDLAGGGRAQYF | TRBJ2-5 | TRBV2 | .
CASSLAGGGTEAFF | TRBJ1-1 | TRBV7-6 | .
CASSLVGPPLHF | TRBJ1-6 | TRBV7-2 | .
CASSPRGGQETQYF | TRBJ2-5 | TRBV18 | .
CASSYGVRGNEQFF | TRBJ2-1 | TRBV6-5 | once
CASSIQGNEKLFF | TRBJ1-4 | TRBV19 | .
CASSSTRDRGEQYF | TRBJ2-7 | TRBV5-1 | .
CASSRDLSGAPLNSPLHF | TRBJ1-6 | TRBV5-1 | .
CASSDGSFPSETQYF | TRBJ2-5 | TRBV2 | .
CGQGRENTEAFF | TRBJ1-1 | TRBV30 | .
CASSLVVDNEQFF | TRBJ2-1 | TRBV5-1 | few
CASSVSEGNTEAFF | TRBJ1-1 | TRBV19 | .
CASSQDTRLADEQFF | TRBJ2-1 | TRBV4-3 | .
CASSPDGNNEQFF | TRBJ2-1 | TRBV14 | .
CASSGQHGAYEQYF | TRBJ2-7 | TRBV19 | few
CASSYQGTTNEKLFF | TRBJ1-4 | TRBV6-6 | .